The present TCR beta chain was sequenced within a study of blood T cell repertoires in COVID-19. The CDR3 covers 16 residues. Germline V gene lookup returns CDR1 MDHEN and CDR2 SYDVKM. V was clipped by 2 bases and J by 5 bases; unmatched bases: 6. The assay was immunoSEQ multiplex PCR, and TCRdb's table has in-frame clones only and misses some. The sample has a few hundred thousand clones, about 85% seen once. The clonotype comes from a human donor with COVID-19, enrolled during active disease. The donor label of this sample is uncertain. The chain carries TRBV28 and TRBJ1-1; 12 nucleotides align to TRBD1. The sample comprised peripheral blood. CDR3 sequence (DNA): TGTGCCAGCAGTTTACTGGGACAGGGGGCAAAGACTGAAGCTTTCTTT. Protein product: CASSLLGQGAKTEAFF.